Below are 6 T cell receptor beta chains sequenced from a single sample in a study of CD8 T cells in Susac syndrome. The RNA, about 0.45 to 1 ug, was put through reverse transcription using random hexamers. TCRdb fed the immunoSEQ multiplex PCR reads into MiXCR, producing one record per CDR3 protein. The sample holds roughly 170,000 distinct CDR3 sequences, approximately 93% seen once. Input material: CD4+ T cells from PBMCs. The receptors were sampled from a human donor with multiple sclerosis.

The chain combines TRBV4-2 with TRBJ1-4; 8 bases match TRBD1. J gave up 2 bases and V 5 bases, and 4 bases lay outside the gene matches. The CDR3 spans 15 residues. The germline V gene has CDR1 LGHNA and CDR2 YNFKEQ. The CDR3 sequence is CASSAQGATNEKLFF. The CDR3 bases are TGTGCCAGCAGCGCCCAGGGGGCCACTAATGAAAAACTGTTTTTT.

This chain links TRBV7-9 with TRBJ2-7; D gene ambiguous. CDR1 is SEHNR, CDR2 FQNEAQ, per germline (reference sequence). This CDR3 spans 15 amino acids. V was cut by 2 bases and J by 5 bases, with 16 bases left in between. Written as DNA, the CDR3 is TGTGCCAGCAGCTTAAACCCGGCTCTTGTCCACGAGCAGTACTTC. Translated: CASSLNPALVHEQYF.

The chain joins TRBV2 to TRBJ1-2; TRBD1 is a possible D gene (5 bases). The CDR3 has 13 residues. Trimming cost V 7 bases and J 9 bases, with 18 bases left between them. Germline V CDR1 and CDR2: SNHLY, FYNNEI. The CDR3 loop is CASTSLGQVRYTF. CDR3 in DNA: TGTGCCAGCACTTCCCTTGGACAAGTTCGCTACACCTTC.

The chain is built from TRBV2 and TRBJ1-1; a weak D match, TRBD1 (6 bases). Trimming took off 9 bases at V and 0 bases at J, with 8 bases between the two ends. Germline CDR1 reads SNHLY; CDR2 reads FYNNEI. This CDR3 is built from 12 residues. The CDR3 DNA reads TGTGCCAGGTACAGGGTGAACACTGAAGCTTTCTTT. It yields the protein CARYRVNTEAFF.

The chain couples TRBV24-1 to TRBJ1-2, with TRBD1 matching over 8 bases. CDR1 is KGHDR and CDR2 is SFDVKD in the germline V gene. V was pared by 6 bases and J by 6 bases, with 5 bases of the junction left unmatched. The CDR3 runs to 13 residues. The CDR3 loop reads CATSRTGTHGYTF. For the CDR3, the DNA is TGTGCCACCAGTCGGACAGGGACCCATGGCTACACCTTC.

This clonotype was counted once. The chain combines TRBV6-6 with TRBJ1-3; D gene uncertain. The germline CDR1 and CDR2 sequences are MNHNY and SVGAGI (reference sequence). Between the trimmed V and J ends, which lost 6 bases and 1 base, there was a span of 10 bases. The CDR3 is made up of 14 amino acids. DNA of the CDR3: TGTGCCAGCAGCACCCCGGGGTCTGGAAACACCATATATTTT. Residues: CASSTPGSGNTIYF.